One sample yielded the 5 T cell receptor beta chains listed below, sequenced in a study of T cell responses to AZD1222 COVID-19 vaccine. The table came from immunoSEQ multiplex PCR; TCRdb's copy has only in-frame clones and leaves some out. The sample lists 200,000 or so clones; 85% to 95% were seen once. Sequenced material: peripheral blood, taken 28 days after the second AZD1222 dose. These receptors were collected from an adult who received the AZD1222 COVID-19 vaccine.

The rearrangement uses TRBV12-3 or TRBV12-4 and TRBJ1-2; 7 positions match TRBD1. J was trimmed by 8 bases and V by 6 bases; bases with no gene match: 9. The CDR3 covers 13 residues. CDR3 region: CASRPGQFAGYTF. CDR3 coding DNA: TGTGCCAGCAGACCGGGACAGTTTGCAGGCTACACCTTC.

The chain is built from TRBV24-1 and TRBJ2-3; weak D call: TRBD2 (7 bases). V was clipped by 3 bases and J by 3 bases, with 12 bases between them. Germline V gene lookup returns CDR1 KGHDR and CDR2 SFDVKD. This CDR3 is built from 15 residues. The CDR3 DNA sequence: TGTGCCACCAGTGATGGGGGGGGCCTTACAGATACGCAGTATTTT. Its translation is CATSDGGGLTDTQYF.

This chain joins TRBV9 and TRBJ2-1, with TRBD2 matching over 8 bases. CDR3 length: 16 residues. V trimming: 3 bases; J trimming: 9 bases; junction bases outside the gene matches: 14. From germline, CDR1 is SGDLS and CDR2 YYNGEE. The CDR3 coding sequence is TGTGCCAGCAGCGCAGGCAGCGGGGGCGCCCTCAGTGAGCAGTTCTTC. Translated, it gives CASSAGSGGALSEQFF.

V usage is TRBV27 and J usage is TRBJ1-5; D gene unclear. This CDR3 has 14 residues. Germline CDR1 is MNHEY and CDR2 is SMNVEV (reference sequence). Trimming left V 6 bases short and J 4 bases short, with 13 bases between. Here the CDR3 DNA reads TGTGCCAGCAGCCACGGGTCAAGTAATCAGCCCCAGCATTTT. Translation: CASSHGSSNQPQHF.

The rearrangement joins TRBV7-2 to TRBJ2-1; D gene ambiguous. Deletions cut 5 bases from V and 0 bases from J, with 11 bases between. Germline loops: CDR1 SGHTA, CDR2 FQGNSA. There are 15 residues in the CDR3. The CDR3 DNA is TGTGCCAGCAGCGTATATGAGGCCTCCTACAATGAGCAGTTCTTC. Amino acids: CASSVYEASYNEQFF.